This T cell receptor beta chain was documented in a study of CD8+ T cells in alopecia areata. Study outcomes and limitations: Higher clonality and more expanded CD8+ clones appeared in lesional than normal scalp. Normal skin's resident alphabeta T cells are sequenced alongside lesional scalp T cells.

Sampling of alopecia areata patients yielded lesional scalp punch biopsies as well as peripheral blood. V was trimmed by 5 bases and J by 3 bases, leaving 14 bases between them. CDR1 and CDR2 from the germline V gene are PRHDT and FYEKMQ (reference sequence). This CDR3 contains 14 residues. Details on this clone: Its antigen remains unidentified.

The sequencing template was cDNA reverse transcribed from extracted RNA. The repertoire was sequenced with immunoSEQ multiplex PCR; TCRdb's copy has only in-frame clones and lacks some. The sample holds about 110,000 clones, under 60% seen once. This chain links TRBV13 with TRBJ2-7, with D possibly being TRBD2 (5 bases). The source is a human donor with alopecia areata. Sequencing was performed on NKG2D-low CD8+ T cells sorted from blood. The CDR3 sequence: CASSPQGGSYEQYF. In DNA form, the CDR3 reads TGTGCCAGCAGCCCCCAAGGTGGGAGCTACGAGCAGTACTTC.